The 14 T cell receptor beta chains in this list originate from one sample, sequenced in a study of human T cells and chemical hapten exposure. Sample time point: healthy volunteer bleed at 2 weeks. Total RNA was extracted from unfractionated whole blood. In TCRdb, the RACE reads were re-called with MiXCR into one record per CDR3 protein. The table records 85,000 to 95,000 distinct CDR3 sequences, 8.5% to 9% of them present only once. The source material was whole blood. These receptors all come from a female donor in good health. Some clones in this sample may be carry-over from other donors' samples.

The chain carries TRBV2 and TRBJ2-1; the match to TRBD2 covers 10 bases. The germline V gene encodes CDR1 SNHLY and CDR2 FYNNEI. The CDR3 runs to 15 residues. The J segment lost 7 bases and the V segment lost 4 bases, leaving 7 bases of the junction unmatched. The CDR3 protein is CASSAGNSGRNEQFF. The CDR3, as DNA: TGTGCCAGCAGTGCGGGGAATAGCGGGAGGAATGAGCAGTTCTTC.

This clonotype was seen ten or more times. This chain uses TRBV7-9 with TRBJ2-7; D is possibly TRBD2 (5 bases). CDR3 length equals 14 residues. Germline V gene sequence: CDR1 SEHNR, CDR2 FQNEAQ (reference sequence). Trimming pared 4 bases from V and 3 bases from J, leaving 13 bases between. The CDR3 loop is CASSSTPGYYEQYF. CDR3 DNA sequence: TGTGCCAGCAGCTCCACCCCGGGATACTACGAGCAGTACTTC.

The V gene is TRBV9, the J gene TRBJ2-7; 9 bases map to TRBD1. The germline V gene encodes CDR1 SGDLS and CDR2 YYNGEE. V was clipped by 4 bases and J by 6 bases; unmatched bases: 8. The CDR3 has 14 amino acids. Written as DNA, the CDR3 is TGTGCCAGCAGCCCCGGGACAGGGAGCTTCGAGCAGTACTTC. Its translation is CASSPGTGSFEQYF.

In this sample, this clonotype turned up a few times. The chain couples TRBV6-8 to TRBJ1-1, with D hard to call. Germline-derived CDR1 and CDR2 are MNHGY and SAAAGT. V gave up 7 bases and J gave up 8 bases, with 11 bases separating them. The CDR3 runs to 11 residues. The CDR3 nucleotides are TGTGCCAGCAAGTTAGAGAGAGAAGCTTTCTTT. Amino acid sequence: CASKLEREAFF.

V usage is TRBV13 and J usage is TRBJ2-4, with unresolved D. Germline V gene sequence: CDR1 PRHDT, CDR2 FYEKMQ (reference sequence). This CDR3 comprises 12 residues. With 4 bases removed from V and 11 bases from J, the gap between germline ends came to 12 bases. CDR3 amino acids: CASSSRRSFQYF. The CDR3 nucleotides read TGTGCCAGCAGCTCTCGCCGGAGCTTTCAGTACTTC. The whole variable domain, remainder taken from reference TRBV13 and TRBJ2-4, is AAGVIQSPRHLIKEKRETATLKCYPIPRHDTVYWYQQGPGQDPQFLISFYEKMQSDKGSIPDRFSAQQFSDYHSELNMSSLELGDSALYFCASSSRRSFQYFGAGTRLSVL.

The chain links TRBV20-1 to TRBJ2-1, with 9 bases fitting TRBD2. The CDR3 consists of 15 residues. The ends lost 0 bases at V and 7 bases at J; junction bases unmatched: 7. CDR1 DFQATT and CDR2 SNEGSKA come from the germline V gene (reference sequence). The CDR3 reads CSAREGGRAGNEQFF. The CDR3 nucleotides read TGCAGTGCTAGAGAAGGCGGGAGGGCCGGGAATGAGCAGTTCTTC.

This clonotype came up many times. The genes are TRBV27 and TRBJ2-3; D uncertain. The CDR3 covers 10 residues. V was cut by 10 bases and J by 4 bases, with 6 bases left in between. Germline V CDR1 and CDR2: MNHEY, SMNVEV (reference sequence). The CDR3 DNA reads TGTGCCACCGAATCAGATACGCAGTATTTT. Protein sequence: CATESDTQYF.

The sample holds a few counts of this clonotype. V is TRBV6-1 and J is TRBJ2-2; unclear D gene. Per germline, CDR1 MNHNS and CDR2 SASEGT. The CDR3 spans 15 residues. Between the trimmed V and J ends, which lost 1 base and 5 bases, there was a span of 11 bases. CDR3 in amino acids: CASSEGADTTGELFF. The CDR3 DNA is TGTGCCAGCAGTGAAGGGGCAGACACTACCGGGGAGCTGTTTTTT.

This clonotype was seen a few times. V gene TRBV14 combines with J gene TRBJ2-5; D could derive from TRBD1 or TRBD2 (5 bases each). Germline V lookup: CDR1 SGHDN, CDR2 FVKESK. V was trimmed by 4 bases and J by 0 bases, leaving 15 bases between them. The CDR3 has 16 residues. The CDR3 DNA follows: TGTGCCAGCAGCCCCCGGCTAGCAGGGTACCAAGAGACCCAGTACTTC. It yields the protein CASSPRLAGYQETQYF.

The chain uses TRBV20-1 and TRBJ2-3; D remains unclear. CDR1 is DFQATT and CDR2 is SNEGSKA in the germline V gene (reference sequence). V gave up 3 bases and J gave up 6 bases, with 7 bases separating them. The CDR3 is 11 residues long. The CDR3 sequence: CSASIWDTQYF. CDR3 nucleotides: TGCAGTGCTAGCATTTGGGATACGCAGTATTTT.

V gene TRBV24-1 combines with J gene TRBJ2-1; 12 nucleotides match TRBD2. In germline, CDR1 is KGHDR, CDR2 SFDVKD. The CDR3 runs to 17 residues. The V segment lost 3 bases and the J segment 10 bases; nucleotides outside the gene matches: 12. CDR3 bases: TGTGCCACCAGTGATCGAAGACTAGCGGGGGTAGTGGGCGAGCAGTTCTTC. Translation: CATSDRRLAGVVGEQFF.

The V call is TRBV18, the J call TRBJ1-5; no clear D gene. The CDR3 has 14 residues. Germline V gene lookup returns CDR1 KGHSH and CDR2 LQKENI. With 3 bases removed from V and 3 bases from J, the gap between germline ends came to 9 bases. CDR3: CASSPQTSNQPQHF. As DNA, the CDR3 is TGTGCCAGCTCACCCCAGACTTCCAATCAGCCCCAGCATTTT.

This clonotype was detected many times. The V and J genes are TRBV2 and TRBJ2-3, with 8 bases fitting TRBD2. After removal of 7 bases from V and 0 bases from J, the junction contained 3 bases not matched to a gene. Germline V gene lookup returns CDR1 SNHLY and CDR2 FYNNEI. This CDR3 has 14 amino acids. The CDR3 coding sequence is TGTGCCAGCACCCCTAGCGGGAGCACAGATACGCAGTATTTT. As protein: CASTPSGSTDTQYF. The full variable domain, with the rest looked up from reference TRBV2 and TRBJ2-3, is EPEVTQTPSHQVTQMGQEVILRCVPISNHLYFYWYRQILGQKVEFLVSFYNNEISEKSEIFDDQFSVERPDGSNFTLKIRSTKLEDSAMYFCASTPSGSTDTQYFGPGTRLTVL.

This clonotype was counted at least ten times. The chain recombines TRBV14 with TRBJ2-1; 7 bases agree with TRBD1. V was clipped by 4 bases and J by 4 bases; unmatched bases: 7. This CDR3 contains 15 residues. The germline CDR1 and CDR2 sequences are SGHDN and FVKESK. DNA for the CDR3: TGTGCCAGCAGCCTACGGGACAGACCTTACAATGAGCAGTTCTTC. Translation gives CASSLRDRPYNEQFF.